These 31 T cell receptor beta chains originate from one sample sequenced in a study of blood T cell repertoires in COVID-19. Data came from immunoSEQ multiplex PCR; TCRdb stores just in-frame clones and leaves some out. Among some 21,000 clones listed, 80% to 90% were seen once. The sample comprised peripheral blood. All receptors come from a human donor with active COVID-19. The donor label of this sample is uncertain.

This clone was recorded a few times. The V and J genes are TRBV6-5 and TRBJ2-7; possible D gene TRBD1, 7 bases. Germline assignment: CDR1 MNHEY and CDR2 SVGAGI. CDR3 size: 13 residues. Trimming cost V 6 bases and J 6 bases, with 15 bases left between them. Here the CDR3 DNA reads TGTGCCAGCAGCGCAGGGGGACTGAGCGAGCAGTACTTC. Its translation is CASSAGGLSEQYF.

The chain recombines TRBV3-1 (or the pseudogene TRBV3-2) with TRBJ1-2; D uncertain. Germline V gene lookup returns CDR1 LGHDT and CDR2 YNNKEL (reference sequence). The CDR3 is 13 residues long. V shed 0 bases and J shed 5 bases, with 7 bases lying between them. In DNA, the CDR3 is TGTGCCAGCAGCCAAGAAGGCGGGTATGGCTACACCTTC. Residues: CASSQEGGYGYTF.

CDR3 protein: CASRATGLSNQPQHF. The CDR3 DNA reads TGTGCCAGCAGGGCGACAGGGTTAAGCAATCAGCCCCAGCATTTT. The rearrangement links TRBV28 to TRBJ1-5, with TRBD1 matching 7 bases. V was pared by 6 bases and J by 1 base, with 6 bases of the junction left unmatched. Per the germline V gene, CDR1 is MDHEN and CDR2 is SYDVKM. CDR3 length equals 15 residues.

The V and J genes are TRBV24-1 and TRBJ1-1, with D possibly being TRBD1 (5 bases). The V gene's germline CDR1 is KGHDR and CDR2 SFDVKD. V shed 6 bases and J shed 12 bases, with 16 bases lying between them. The CDR3 sequence is 12 residues long. The CDR3 is CATSNGGTKTFF. CDR3 nucleotide sequence: TGTGCCACCAGTAACGGGGGGACGAAGACTTTCTTT.

The chain combines TRBV28 with TRBJ1-1; no definite D call. With 4 bases removed from V and 4 bases from J, the gap between germline ends came to 7 bases. Germline V lookup: CDR1 MDHEN, CDR2 SYDVKM. CDR3 length: 12 amino acids. Here the CDR3 reads CASSSGLTEAFF. CDR3 bases: TGTGCCAGCAGTTCAGGTCTCACTGAAGCTTTCTTT.

V is TRBV11-3 and J is TRBJ1-2; D is uncertain. There are 15 residues in the CDR3. The V end was cut by 2 bases, the J end by 7 bases, with 17 bases between. The germline gives CDR1 SGHNT, CDR2 YENEEA. CDR3 region: CASSLWLGEDSGYTF. CDR3 in DNA: TGTGCCAGCAGCTTATGGCTCGGGGAGGATAGTGGCTACACCTTC.

CDR3 DNA sequence: TGTGCCAGCAGCCAACCCCCGGGACAGGGACTTAGGACCTACACCTTC. Translation: CASSQPPGQGLRTYTF. The chain combines TRBV3-1 (or the pseudogene TRBV3-2) with TRBJ1-2, with 9 bases identical to TRBD1. The V segment lost 2 bases and the J segment 10 bases; nucleotides outside the gene matches: 14. CDR1 LGHDT and CDR2 YNNKEL come from the germline V gene (reference sequence). This CDR3 comprises 16 residues.

This clone was seen only once. The chain joins TRBV4-1 to TRBJ2-5; D is perhaps TRBD2 (5 bases). The V end was cut by 6 bases, the J end by 1 base, with 15 bases between. The length of the CDR3 is 15 residues. CDR1 is MGHRA, CDR2 YSYEKL, per germline. The CDR3 sequence: CASSNYGIFQETQYF. The DNA for the CDR3 is TGCGCCAGCAGTAATTACGGGATTTTCCAAGAGACCCAGTACTTC.

The chain is built from TRBV12-3 or TRBV12-4 and TRBJ1-1, with D perhaps TRBD1 (6 bases). The CDR3 has 13 residues. V was clipped by 7 bases and J by 1 base, with 10 bases between them. CDR3 sequence: CASNLQGNTEAFF. As DNA, the CDR3 is TGTGCCAGCAACTTACAGGGGAACACTGAAGCTTTCTTT.

V gene TRBV2 combines with J gene TRBJ1-2, with 10 bases identical to TRBD1. CDR3 length: 14 residues. The germline V gene encodes CDR1 SNHLY and CDR2 FYNNEI. Unmatched junction bases numbered 9, after V lost 6 bases and J lost 8 bases. CDR3 loop: CASRETGGVEGYTF. CDR3 sequence (DNA): TGTGCCAGCAGGGAGACAGGGGGCGTAGAGGGCTACACCTTC.

The chain recombines TRBV5-1 with TRBJ2-5, with TRBD1 matching 7 bases. Trimming removed 0 bases from V and 1 base from J; junction bases left unmatched: 0. The V gene's germline CDR1 is SGHRS and CDR2 YFSETQ. The CDR3 contains 14 residues. CDR3 residues: CASSLGDSQETQYF. The CDR3 region has the DNA TGCGCCAGCAGCTTGGGGGACAGCCAAGAGACCCAGTACTTC.

The CDR3 bases are TGTGCCAGCAGCTTGGGGACAGGGATCCCCTATGAAAAACTGTTTTTT. Its translation is CASSLGTGIPYEKLFF. The chain is built from TRBV5-8 and TRBJ1-4, with 8 bases fitting TRBD1. Trimming cost V 0 bases and J 6 bases; bases outside gene matches: 7. The CDR3 is made up of 16 amino acids. The germline CDR1 and CDR2 sequences are SGHTS and YDEGEE.

The chain has TRBV5-4 and TRBJ2-5; 10 nucleotides agree with TRBD2. Germline V gene data show CDR1 as SGHNT and CDR2 as YYREEE (reference sequence). This CDR3 is built from 15 residues. V shed 4 bases, J shed 5 bases, and the junction held 8 bases outside the gene matches. The CDR3 nucleotides are TGTGCCAGCAGCACCAAGCGGGGGGGCCAGGAGACCCAGTACTTC. This codes for CASSTKRGGQETQYF.

The gene calls are TRBV7-9 and TRBJ1-3; D gene uncertain. Germline CDR1 SEHNR, CDR2 FQNEAQ (reference sequence). CDR3 length: 13 residues. Trimming pared 2 bases from V and 4 bases from J, leaving 6 bases between. In nucleotides, the CDR3 is TGTGCCAGCAGCTTAAGAGGCGGAAACACCATATATTTT. Its protein is CASSLRGGNTIYF.

Worth noting for this clone: At the DNA level, this CDR3 is encoded by other sequences in the same sample as well. The rearrangement uses TRBV19 and TRBJ1-3, with D possibly TRBD1 on 6 matching bases. Per germline, CDR1 LNHDA and CDR2 SQIVND (reference sequence). There are 14 residues in the CDR3. Trimming took off 7 bases at V and 0 bases at J, with 10 bases between the two ends. The CDR3 here is CASTRGGSGNTIYF. Here the CDR3 DNA reads TGTGCCAGTACCCGAGGGGGCTCTGGAAACACCATATATTTT.

The chain employs TRBV11-2 and TRBJ2-5; TRBD1 agrees at 7 bases. Germline V CDR1 and CDR2: SGHAT, FQNNGV. There are 14 residues in the CDR3. V shed 5 bases and J 3 bases; nucleotides not matched to a gene: 6. The CDR3 protein is CASSPRQGKETQYF. The CDR3 DNA sequence: TGTGCCAGCAGCCCAAGACAGGGTAAAGAGACCCAGTACTTC.

CDR3 bases: TGTGCCAGCAGCCAGTTGACTAGCGGGGGTTTCTACAATGAGCAGTTCTTC. Translated: CASSQLTSGGFYNEQFF. V gene TRBV4-2 combines with J gene TRBJ2-1, with 12 bases identical to TRBD2. The CDR3 has 17 residues. In germline, CDR1 is LGHNA, CDR2 YNFKEQ. J gave up 3 bases and V 3 bases, and 6 bases lay outside the gene matches.

The J gene is TRBJ2-1, the V gene TRBV5-1; tentative D call: TRBD2 (7 bases). From germline, CDR1 is SGHRS and CDR2 YFSETQ. With 0 bases removed from V and 7 bases from J, the gap between germline ends came to 14 bases. The CDR3 has 15 amino acids. The DNA of the CDR3 is TGCGCCAGCAGCTTGGAGGGGGGGCCGCATAATGAGCAGTTCTTC. Amino acids: CASSLEGGPHNEQFF.

The J gene is TRBJ2-7, the V gene TRBV11-2; D not resolved. The CDR3 extends over 14 amino acids. With 5 bases removed from V and 1 base from J, the gap between germline ends came to 12 bases. Per the germline V gene, CDR1 is SGHAT and CDR2 is FQNNGV. The CDR3 region is CASSPHQASYEQYF. The CDR3 DNA follows: TGTGCCAGCAGCCCCCACCAGGCGTCCTACGAGCAGTACTTC.

This rearrangement joins TRBV7-9 to TRBJ2-3; D uncertain. The CDR3 runs 18 residues. Germline V gene sequence: CDR1 SEHNR, CDR2 FQNEAQ (reference sequence). The V end lost 1 base, the J end lost 7 bases, and 24 bases lay between the germline ends. CDR3 amino acids: CASSLDWRDASLRNTQYF. The CDR3 nucleotides are TGTGCCAGCAGCTTAGACTGGCGTGACGCCAGCCTCAGGAATACGCAGTATTTT.

The chain couples TRBV7-3 to TRBJ2-3, with 9 bases lining up with TRBD2. The CDR3 is made up of 16 amino acids. Looked up from germline, CDR1 is SGHTA and CDR2 is FQGTGA. The J segment lost 2 bases and the V segment lost 2 bases, leaving 5 bases of the junction unmatched. CDR3 residues: CASSLGLAGVTDTQYF. As DNA, the CDR3 is TGTGCCAGCAGCTTAGGTTTAGCGGGGGTCACAGATACGCAGTATTTT.

The rearrangement uses TRBV6-5 and TRBJ1-4; 8 bases are a match to TRBD1. J lost 7 bases, V lost 5 bases, and 3 bases had no gene match. Germline V CDR1 and CDR2: MNHEY, SVGAGI. CDR3 length: 13 amino acids. DNA for the CDR3: TGTGCCAGCAGTCAAACAGGGGGTGAAAAACTGTTTTTT. This translates into CASSQTGGEKLFF.

This chain connects TRBV6-5 to TRBJ2-2; the D is unclear. The CDR3 consists of 13 residues. Germline V gene sequence: CDR1 MNHEY, CDR2 SVGAGI. Deletions cut 4 bases from V and 5 bases from J, with 8 bases between. The CDR3 region is CASSSRITGELFF. Written as DNA, the CDR3 is TGTGCCAGCAGTTCCCGTATAACCGGGGAGCTGTTTTTT.

The chain uses TRBV5-8 and TRBJ2-4; D is possibly TRBD1 (6 bases). V was cut by 3 bases and J by 9 bases, with 10 bases left in between. Germline V lookup: CDR1 SGHTS, CDR2 YDEGEE. The CDR3 has 12 residues. The CDR3 nucleotides are TGTGCCAGCAGCTCACAGGGAAGCATTCAGTACTTC. Encoded protein: CASSSQGSIQYF.

Here the CDR3 DNA reads TGTGCCAGCAGCGACAGGGGGCTGAAAGGCTACACCTTC. Encoded protein: CASSDRGLKGYTF. The gene calls are TRBV27 and TRBJ1-2; 10 bases agree with TRBD1. Losses at the gene ends were 6 bases for V and 8 bases for J; bases not matched to a gene: 6. This CDR3 spans 13 amino acids. Germline V gene sequence: CDR1 MNHEY, CDR2 SMNVEV (reference sequence).

The rearrangement joins TRBV5-1 to TRBJ2-3; TRBD2 matches at 7 bases. This CDR3 contains 15 residues. Germline V gene data show CDR1 as SGHRS and CDR2 as YFSETQ. V lost 4 bases and J lost 3; bases outside the gene matches: 8. CDR3 in amino acids: CASSGGTTITDTQYF. The CDR3 bases are TGCGCCAGCAGCGGCGGGACTACTATTACAGATACGCAGTATTTT.

Only a few counts were recorded for this clone. This chain joins TRBV4-1 and TRBJ1-6; D uncertain. Germline V CDR1 and CDR2: MGHRA, YSYEKL. The CDR3 sequence is 16 residues long. V was pared by 0 bases and J by 7 bases, with 13 bases between. CDR3 bases: TGCGCCAGCAGCCAAGAGTCCGGGATAGAGAATTCACCCCTCCACTTT. Its protein is CASSQESGIENSPLHF.

This clone came up once. The chain joins TRBV29-1 to TRBJ1-2, with TRBD1 matching 9 bases. The CDR3 length is 13 residues. V dropped 3 bases and J dropped 7; count of bases not matched to a gene: 6. Per the germline V gene, CDR1 is SQVTM and CDR2 is ANQGSEA. In DNA, the CDR3 is TGCAGCGTTGAGTGGGACAGGGCTAGTGGCTACACCTTC. Encoded protein: CSVEWDRASGYTF.

The chain recombines TRBV7-9 with TRBJ2-5; D gene unclear. Germline assignment: CDR1 SEHNR and CDR2 FQNEAQ (reference sequence). This CDR3 has 15 amino acids. V lost 1 base and J lost 1, with 10 bases in between. The CDR3 DNA reads TGTGCCAGCAGCTTAGGGTCGAACTCCCAAGAGACCCAGTACTTC. Its protein is CASSLGSNSQETQYF. The complete variable domain, with remaining parts taken from reference TRBV7-9 and TRBJ2-5, reads DTGVSQNPRHKITKRGQNVTFRCDPISEHNRLYWYRQTLGQGPEFLTYFQNEAQLEKSRLLSDRFSAERPKGSFSTLEIQRTEQGDSAMYLCASSLGSNSQETQYFGPGTRLLVL.

The genes are TRBV11-2 and TRBJ1-1; TRBD1 agrees at 8 bases. Germline-derived CDR1 and CDR2 are SGHAT and FQNNGV. CDR3 length equals 14 residues. Trimming at V came to 2 bases and at J to 6 bases, leaving 5 bases not matched to a gene. As DNA, the CDR3 is TGTGCCAGCAGCTTACAGGGGGCTGCATCTGAAGCTTTCTTT. Residues: CASSLQGAASEAFF.

The chain joins TRBV5-1 to TRBJ2-3; 11 bases align to TRBD1. The germline gives CDR1 SGHRS, CDR2 YFSETQ. After removal of 5 bases from V and 4 bases from J, the junction contained 6 bases not matched to a gene. CDR3 length: 15 amino acids. The CDR3 DNA reads TGCGCCAGCAGTCCCTCGGGACAGGGGGCAGATACGCAGTATTTT. Protein product: CASSPSGQGADTQYF.